This TCR beta chain was sequenced for a study of blood T cell repertoires in COVID-19. Original processing notes: Estimation of nucleated cell counts relied on the amplification of reference gene primers. Here immunoSEQ multiplex PCR was the method, and the copy in TCRdb shows in-frame clones only, minus some. The DNA gave D and trimming, while V, J and clone size come from that table. The repertoire consists of roughly 330,000 clones, with approximately 88% occurring once and the leading ten covering about 5%. After removal of 2 bases from V and 3 bases from J, the junction contained 1 base not matched to a gene. Germline V CDR1 and CDR2: SGHRS, YFSETQ. This CDR3 is 14 amino acids long.

The V and J genes are TRBV5-1 and TRBJ2-5; 10 bases match TRBD1. Sequencing was done on a sample of PBMCs or T cells enriched from blood (not recorded which). The receptor was isolated from a man under 40 who had recovered from COVID-19. The CDR3 loop reads CASSFGTGEETQYF. The DNA of the CDR3 is TGCGCCAGCAGCTTTGGGACAGGGGAAGAGACCCAGTACTTC. Using reference TRBV5-1 and TRBJ2-5 for the parts outside the CDR3, the full variable domain is KAGVTQTPRYLIKTRGQQVTLSCSPISGHRSVSWYQQTPGQGLQFLFEYFSETQRNKGNFPGRFSGRQFSNSRSEMNVSTLELGDSALYLCASSFGTGEETQYFGPGTRLLVL.